This TCR beta chain is drawn from a study of CD8 T cells in ankylosing spondylitis. Overall study results and limits: It appeared that ankylosing spondylitis blood was characterized by a TCR beta motif of under ten highly homologous variants.

TCRdb used MiXCR to reprocess the 5' RACE reads, holding one entry per CDR3 protein. Of about 800,000 distinct CDR3 sequences in the sample, approximately 12% were seen once. In regard to this clonotype: The antigen is undetermined.

CDR1 is SGHRS, CDR2 YFSETQ, per germline. V was trimmed by 0 bases and J by 2 bases, leaving 11 bases between them. This CDR3 contains 16 residues. The receptor's source is a male donor with ankylosing spondylitis. V and J are TRBV5-1 and TRBJ2-2; either TRBD1 or TRBD2 may fit D (5 bases each). What was sequenced was blood, either unsorted or a sorted T cell fraction (not recorded which). The CDR3 spells CASSLAGRSNTGELFF. The CDR3 DNA sequence: TGCGCCAGCAGCTTGGCAGGGAGATCTAACACCGGGGAGCTGTTTTTT.